The entry below gives a single T cell receptor (beta chain) sequence along with its context. Its antigen is currently unknown. The data stem from a study of neurological immune-mediated disorders. Study-wide results and limits: Private repertoires in all groups were suggested by the finding that expanded clones across subjects shared no CDR3 amino acid sequences.

The CDR3 has 14 residues. Germline-derived CDR1 and CDR2 are SGHRS and YFSETQ. Trimming removed 2 bases from V and 5 bases from J, with 13 bases in between. Template-switch 5'RACE cDNA synthesis added a 10-nucleotide unique molecular identifier. From 15-18 subjects, each sequencing run yielded over 170 million TCR-beta sequences. TCRdb independently ran MiXCR on the 5' RACE reads; one entry per CDR3 protein. Among tens of thousands of distinct CDR3 sequences listed, about 26% were seen once. This chain connects TRBV5-1 to TRBJ2-5; weak D call: TRBD1 (5 bases). The TCR sequence derives from a woman aged 70-85 years in good health. Sequencing was carried out using PBMCs. CDR3 region: CASSLIPGRETQYF. For the CDR3, the DNA is TGCGCCAGCAGCTTAATTCCAGGGCGGGAGACCCAGTACTTC.